This is a list of T cell receptor beta chains from one sample in a study of shared clonotypes between healthy human individuals. Data came from immunoSEQ multiplex PCR; TCRdb stores just in-frame clones and leaves some out. This table holds about 1 million clones, roughly 75% found once. The sample consisted of memory CD4+ T cells sorted from blood. These receptors originate from a young man in good health. CDR3s leave out the opening cysteine and the closing phenylalanine or tryptophan. D genes are given only for firm matches.

TRBJ2-2	TRBV5-6	TRBD1	ASSFLSTGDTGELF
TRBJ1-2	TRBV5-1	NA	ASSLGQSGNYGYT
TRBJ2-2	TRBV6-5	NA	ASSNRVGLTGELF
TRBJ2-7	TRBV5-4	TRBD2	ASSVGLAGYEQY
TRBJ1-1	TRBV6-5	TRBD1	ASSPTGVTEAF
TRBJ2-7	TRBV19	TRBD1	ASSIAGQSYEQY
TRBJ2-5	TRBV5-6	TRBD1	ASSWAWDRGETQY
TRBJ1-5	TRBV10-2	NA	ATRIGDSNQPQH
TRBJ2-1	TRBV4-1	TRBD2	ASSQGRLATYNEQF
TRBJ1-1	TRBV5-1	NA	ASSSGGNSEAF
TRBJ2-5	TRBV5-4	NA	ASSLARGVETQY
TRBJ1-4	TRBV29-1	NA	SATGNGEKLF
TRBJ2-3	TRBV29-1	TRBD2	SVRGGPPGDTQY
TRBJ2-3	TRBV29-1	NA	SSVTASTDTQY
TRBJ2-3	TRBV15	TRBD2	ATSRDRPGLAGDADTQY
TRBJ2-7	TRBV5-5	NA	ASSLGGLGIYEQY
TRBJ2-7	TRBV10-1	NA	ASRAVTGDYEQY
TRBJ2-1	TRBV9	TRBD2	ASSPSSGTSGNNEQF
TRBJ1-5	TRBV19	NA	ASSMGGLSNQPQH
TRBJ2-3	TRBV19	TRBD1	ASSTGQGVDTQY
TRBJ1-6	TRBV19	TRBD1	ASNFGQGRSPLH
TRBJ1-3	TRBV11-2	TRBD1	ASSPDRAASGNTIY
TRBJ2-2	TRBV4-1	TRBD1	ASSPEGQANTGELF
TRBJ1-6	TRBV30	TRBD1	AWSGGTGKGVYNSPLH
TRBJ2-5	TRBV11-2	TRBD1	ASSLDRGSETQY
TRBJ1-6	TRBV30	TRBD1	AWSVRTGKSSYNSPLH
TRBJ1-5	TRBV28	NA	ASSLGGDWEQPQH
TRBJ2-5	TRBV7-9	TRBD2	ASSLGRGSVTQY
TRBJ1-2	TRBV4-1	NA	ASSQDGLGGSSGGYT
TRBJ1-5	TRBV11-2	NA	ASSSEMGNQPQH
TRBJ1-1	TRBV6-5	NA	ASAGNTEAF
TRBJ2-7	TRBV11-2	NA	ASSLDLGWQY
TRBJ2-5	TRBV29-1	TRBD1	SARQGETQY
TRBJ1-1	TRBV5-1	NA	ASSLLGGVIDTEAF